This record covers a single T cell receptor beta chain. This sample is drawn from a study of blood T cell repertoires in COVID-19. Study context: Collection of acute and convalescent COVID-19 samples took place in the United States, Italy and Spain. T cells, B-cell-depleted T cells, or PBMCs supplied cDNA or gDNA.

The trim removed 5 bases at V and 0 bases at J, leaving 11 bases unmatched. Germline CDR1 is MGHRA and CDR2 is YSYEKL. The CDR3 runs 20 residues. Source study methods: Reference gene primer amplification gave estimated nucleated cell counts. Sequenced by immunoSEQ multiplex PCR; TCRdb stores in-frame clones only, minus some. That table gives V, J and clone size, and the DNA gave D and trimming. Among about 360,000 clones listed, around nine tenths were seen once. The V gene is TRBV4-1, the J gene TRBJ2-1, with TRBD2 identical over 15 bases. The sequence was collected from a human donor in a cohort sampled during active COVID-19. Sequencing was carried out using peripheral blood. The CDR3 nucleotides read TGCGCCAGCAGCGGTTGGGGACTAGCGGGAGGAGGGAGCTCCTACAATGAGCAGTTCTTC. Translation gives CASSGWGLAGGGSSYNEQFF.